Listed below are T cell receptor beta chains from one sample, sequenced in a study of blood T cell repertoires in COVID-19. Data came from immunoSEQ multiplex PCR; TCRdb stores just in-frame clones and leaves some out. The top ten hold roughly 8.4% of the sample, which has 100,000 to 120,000 clones, more than 70% seen once. The specimen was peripheral blood. These receptors originate from a woman in her 70s who had recovered from COVID-19. Each CDR3 is given with its conserved first and last residue.

J gene,V gene,CDR3 length,CDR3 protein
TRBJ1-1,TRBV4-3,15,CASSPSGQGNTEAFF
TRBJ1-3,TRBV6-5,13,CATTARNGNTIYF
TRBJ2-5,TRBV5-1,15,CASRDTLKAQETQYF
TRBJ1-5,TRBV19,15,CASSISGYSNQPQHF
TRBJ2-1,TRBV4-3,15,CASSPTSGSNNEQFF
TRBJ2-4,TRBV6-2/TRBV6-3,16,CASSTGGKLAKNIQYF
TRBJ1-2,TRBV5-1,12,CASHDREEGYTF
TRBJ1-1,TRBV20-1,13,CSAIDRGDTEAFF
TRBJ1-1,TRBV5-1,16,CASSPPGVSRNTEAFF
TRBJ2-7,TRBV12-3/TRBV12-4,12,CASSFTVYEQYF
TRBJ2-6,TRBV11-2,17,CASSISRDSAGANVLTF
TRBJ1-2,TRBV4-3,13,CASSHRGQDGYTF
TRBJ1-5,TRBV6-6,12,CASNRSNQPQHF
TRBJ2-2,TRBV5-4,15,CASSLETGNAGELFF
TRBJ1-4,TRBV3-1/TRBV3-2,14,CASSQETGNEKLFF
TRBJ2-7,TRBV7-2,12,CASSLSGYEQYF
TRBJ2-7,TRBV10-1,12,CARPSIGYEQYF
TRBJ1-1,TRBV5-4,15,CASSLAPQGGEGAFF
TRBJ1-6,TRBV5-1,15,CASREPGQGSSPLHF
TRBJ2-7,TRBV7-2,15,CASSGRAGLSYEQYF
TRBJ1-5,TRBV7-8,16,CASSPWQGIGNQPQHF
TRBJ2-3,TRBV18,15,CASSPEGGAADTQYF
TRBJ2-5,TRBV7-2,16,CASSFRTSGTQETQYF
TRBJ1-5,TRBV27,16,CASSIISPTGRQPQHF
TRBJ2-7,TRBV6-5,11,CASSYRSEQYF
TRBJ2-1,TRBV2,13,CASRVDRGDEQFF
TRBJ2-3,TRBV12-5,12,CASGLAERPKYF
TRBJ2-1,TRBV5-6,16,CASSLTAGGVYNEQFF
TRBJ1-5,TRBV6-2/TRBV6-3,18,CASSRRPGQGALGQPQHF
TRBJ2-2,TRBV7-3,15,CASSSRGGFTGELFF
TRBJ1-1,TRBV28,15,CASSLLTGGGTEAFF
TRBJ1-6,TRBV4-3,16,CASSLSQGAFASPLHF
TRBJ1-4,TRBV27,15,CASSSRQGVREKLFF
TRBJ2-1,TRBV18,14,CASSAGQGYNEQFF
TRBJ2-3,TRBV18,15,CASSPVNSYTDTQYF
TRBJ2-3,TRBV5-4,14,CASSLGGASDTQYF
TRBJ2-7,TRBV2,14,CASTKGQGVWEQYF
TRBJ2-7,TRBV5-8,13,CASSSTVSYEQYF
TRBJ2-7,TRBV29-1,15,CSVGIAGASGHEQYF
TRBJ2-5,TRBV5-1,14,CASSWGQPGETQYF
TRBJ2-1,TRBV7-2,16,CASSLEGTIGSNEQFF
TRBJ1-5,TRBV12-3/TRBV12-4,13,CASRTGSNQPQHF
TRBJ1-5,TRBV4-2,16,CASSQWDRASNQPQHF
TRBJ1-4,TRBV18,15,CASSPRTGADEKLFF
TRBJ2-7,TRBV28,14,CASSRGSKQGEQYF
TRBJ2-3,TRBV29-1,17,CSVEGGRQGRVTDTQYF
TRBJ2-1,TRBV2,14,CASSEYTGGREQFF
TRBJ1-2,TRBV30,14,CASYQAGRAYGYTF
TRBJ2-5,TRBV11-1,15,CASSRGLRSGETQYF
TRBJ2-1,TRBV5-5,17,CASSLAPGQGPSRRSIF
TRBJ2-7,TRBV7-2,15,CASSSLAGGPYEQYF